This T cell receptor (beta chain) stems from a study of CD8 T cells in ankylosing spondylitis (dated by TCRdb to about 2017). About the full investigation: The study set out to find disease-linked TCR variants by profiling T cell receptor beta repertoires in ankylosing spondylitis patients and healthy donors. The full study cohort was made up of 25 ankylosing spondylitis patients and some 100 healthy donors. Peripheral blood samples were taken, and synovial fluid was additionally collected from ankylosing spondylitis patients.

This clonotype has only a few counts. The target of this receptor is not known. Per-base qualities were not stored, and no clone one base away is much larger. What the study reported, not specific to this receptor: Significant enrichment of the disease-linked clones was reported in matched synovial fluid samples from ankylosing spondylitis patients. Some of the motif variants had been reported before in the synovial fluid and blood of reactive arthritis patients, a finding that suggests common disease-initiation mechanisms. In peripheral blood, the disease-linked clones were found at relatively low frequencies and had a CD8+ phenotype. Blood from ankylosing spondylitis patients appeared to be characterized by a TCR beta motif made up of fewer than ten highly homologous amino acid variants.

Inclusive of the bounding cysteine and phenylalanine, the CDR3 is 13 residues long. Solely the CDR3 DNA is kept, with 39 bases framed from the first base. V is cut by 1 base and J by 6 bases, and the space between the germline ends is 12 bases. The germline V gene (reference sequence) supplies CDR1 DFQATT and CDR2 SNEGSKA. Sequencing was performed on an Illumina HiSeq 2500. Quantitative 5'-RACE with molecular barcodes was the method used to prepare the TCR beta libraries. Concerning the study's data processing: A new computational method based on a probabilistic model of VDJ rearrangement was used to identify disease-linked TCR variants. The public reads were reanalyzed by TCRdb: fastp trimming at Q25, MiXCR alignment, in-frame beta chains only. Rows with one shared CDR3 protein collapse into an entry with the most common genes and DNA. The V and J calls reflect TCRdb's pipeline rather than the authors' work. The sample profile shows 650,000 to 800,000 distinct CDR3 sequences; 15% to 20% of them were found once. The ten largest make up approximately 18% of the sample.

The rearranged segments are TRBV20-1 and TRBJ1-2, and possibly TRBD1, on 5 matching bases. The TCR comes from a male donor with ankylosing spondylitis. Sequencing used blood, either unsorted or a sorted T cell fraction (not recorded which). The CDR3 sequence is CSARVQGGNGYTF. The sequenced DNA is TGCAGTGCTAGAGTGCAGGGAGGTAATGGCTACACCTTC.